This T cell receptor (beta chain) was sequenced during a study of T cell repertoires and Cas9 in healthy adults (dated by TCRdb to the late 2010s). Regarding the research as a whole: Within the CD4 and CD8 compartments, the researchers characterized SpCas9-reactive T cells in terms of multi-effector potency, cytotoxicity and lineage determination. This study looked at whether people already carry T cell immunity to the Streptococcus pyogenes Cas9 nuclease (SpCas9), the enzyme used in CRISPR gene editing. Study-level results and caveats: SpCas9-reactive regulatory T cells were reported to mitigate proliferation and function of SpCas9-reactive effector T cells in vitro.

As for this clone: Its antigen remains unidentified. The record has no base qualities; no much larger clone is one base away.

Healthy humans were used as donors in the study. Reading from cysteine to phenylalanine, the CDR3 counts 11 amino acids. CDR3 DNA only is kept here, 33 bases in frame from base 1. Trimming removed 3 bases from V and 12 bases from J, leaving 9 bases between the germline ends. The germline V gene (reference sequence) provides CDR1 SGHAT and CDR2 FQDESV. Library generation was performed with the immunoSEQ multiplex PCR assay. What TCRdb holds here is the immuneACCESS table cut down to in-frame rearrangements. Part of the clones is not present; checked against another copy, under half of the missing clones reflect an unresolved V gene, and the others are unexplained. For this sample the table gives 13,000 to 15,000 clones, of which roughly nine tenths were detected only once. Of the sample, roughly 2% falls within the top ten clones.

Material for sequencing was Tregs (CD4+, CD25+, CD127-, CD137-, CD154-) from PBMCs; culture status not recorded. The sequence was collected from a human donor in good health. The rearrangement joined TRBV11-1 to TRBJ2-1; confidence is insufficient to name the D gene. The nucleotide sequence reads as follows: TGTGCCAGCAGCTTCGGCGGCCTGCAGTTCTTC. Its coded protein is CASSFGGLQFF. The variable domain in full, with residues beyond the CDR3 obtained from the reference TRBV11-1 and TRBJ2-1 genes, is EAEVAQSPRYKITEKSQAVAFWCDPISGHATLYWYRQILGQGPELLVQFQDESVVDDSQLPKDRFSAERLKGVDSTLKIQPAELGDSAMYLCASSFGGLQFFGPGTRLTVL.